This T cell receptor beta chain was recorded in a study of blood T cell repertoires in COVID-19. Study-level background: The samples span acute and convalescent COVID-19 from the United States, Italy and Spain. Sources were T cells, B-cell-depleted T cells, or PBMCs; the material itself was cDNA or gDNA.

This clone has only one observation. Germline loops: CDR1 SGHAT, CDR2 FQNNGV. The V end was cut by 3 bases, the J end by 0 bases, with 7 bases between. CDR3 length equals 14 residues. Original methodology: Quantification of nucleated cells was approximated via reference gene primer amplification. Profiling relied on immunoSEQ multiplex PCR, and the TCRdb table lists in-frame clones only, not all of them. From that table come the V and J calls and clone size; the DNA was used to work out D and trimming. The data contain some 52,000 clones, roughly 88% of them singletons. The sample was peripheral blood. The sequence came from a human donor in a cohort sampled during active COVID-19. The rearrangement links TRBV11-2 to TRBJ2-3, with D unresolved. The CDR3 protein is CASSFIRSTDTQYF. CDR3 nucleotides: TGTGCCAGCAGCTTCATCCGGAGCACAGATACGCAGTATTTT.